This TCR beta chain was identified in a study of blood T cells in healthy people across ages. Study results and limitations: The fall in TCR beta diversity per million T cells was roughly linear with age. Because donor CMV status was unknown, expanded clonotype changes were possibly confounded.

Looked up from germline, CDR1 is MGHRA and CDR2 is YSYEKL. With 0 bases removed from V and 0 bases from J, the gap between germline ends came to 17 bases. There are 18 residues in the CDR3. Turning to this clonotype: Its antigen is not known.

The authors ran a second PCR of roughly 7 to 11 cycles using a sample-barcoded 5' primer and a J-beta primer mix. At least 2.5 million CDR3-containing paired-end reads were obtained per sample. One entry per CDR3 protein, called by TCRdb with MiXCR from the 5' RACE reads. The sample has approximately 1.5 million distinct CDR3 sequences, approximately 32% seen once. At least 7 million PBMCs were isolated per sample. V usage is TRBV4-1 and J usage is TRBJ1-1; D perhaps matches TRBD1 (5 bases). The sequence came from a woman aged 25 to 39 in good health. Material: blood. The CDR3 coding sequence is TGCGCCAGCAGCCAAGATGGGACGGTGGTTCTGATGAACACTGAAGCTTTCTTT. This sequence encodes CASSQDGTVVLMNTEAFF.